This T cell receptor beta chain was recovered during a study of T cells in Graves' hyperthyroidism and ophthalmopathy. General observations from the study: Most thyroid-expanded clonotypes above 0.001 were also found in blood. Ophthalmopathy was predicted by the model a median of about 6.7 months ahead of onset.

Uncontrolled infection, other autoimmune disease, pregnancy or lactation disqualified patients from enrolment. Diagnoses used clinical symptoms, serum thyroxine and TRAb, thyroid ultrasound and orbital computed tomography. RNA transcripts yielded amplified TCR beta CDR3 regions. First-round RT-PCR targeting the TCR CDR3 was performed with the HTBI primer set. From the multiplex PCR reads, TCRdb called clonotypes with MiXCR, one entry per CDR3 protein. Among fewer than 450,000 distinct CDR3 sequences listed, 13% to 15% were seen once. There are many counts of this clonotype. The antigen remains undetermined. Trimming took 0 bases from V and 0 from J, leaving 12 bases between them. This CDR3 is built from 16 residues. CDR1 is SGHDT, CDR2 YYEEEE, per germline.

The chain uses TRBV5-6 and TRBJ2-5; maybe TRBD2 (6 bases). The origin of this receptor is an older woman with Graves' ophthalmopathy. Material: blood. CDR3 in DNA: TGTGCCAGCAGCTTGGTGCCGAGGGACTACCAAGAGACCCAGTACTTC. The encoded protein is CASSLVPRDYQETQYF.